Following are 14 T cell receptor beta chains from one sample sequenced in a study of blood T cells in healthy people across ages. It was with a sample-barcoded 5' primer and a J-beta primer mix that a second PCR of roughly 7 to 12 cycles was run. TCRdb called the 5' RACE reads again in MiXCR, with one record for every CDR3 protein. The profile shows under 750,000 distinct CDR3 sequences, more than 45% of them singletons. Sequences were obtained from blood. The receptors originated from an elderly man in good health.

This clonotype has at least ten counts. This chain uses TRBV6-6 with TRBJ1-5; the D gene is possibly TRBD1 (5 bases). Germline V gene sequence: CDR1 MNHNY, CDR2 SVGAGI (reference sequence). This CDR3 spans 14 amino acids. Trimming took off 4 bases at V and 3 bases at J, with 10 bases between the two ends. The CDR3 DNA reads TGTGCCAGCAGTTCCCAGGGTGTCAATCAGCCCCAGCATTTT. It encodes CASSSQGVNQPQHF.

Worth noting for this clonotype: A junction boundary mismatches the germline segment, possibly from a read error. V usage is TRBV6-5 and J usage is TRBJ2-4; 11 bases are shared with TRBD2. Judging by the DNA end, TRBJ2-7 fits better; the J call may be wrong. Germline loops: CDR1 MNHEY, CDR2 SVGAGI. CDR3 length: 16 residues. CDR3 in DNA: TGTACCAGCAGTTACATCGGGACTAGCGGAGCCTACGAGCAGTACTTC. Residues: CTSSYIGTSGAYEQYF.

In its sample, this clonotype was seen many times. This chain links TRBV12-3 or TRBV12-4 with TRBJ2-1; 7 nucleotides match TRBD2. CDR3 length: 17 amino acids. Trimming removed 2 bases from V and 7 bases from J; junction bases left unmatched: 14. CDR3 DNA sequence: TGTGCCAGCAGTTTAAGGGGTTCGGGGAGGGCCGGAAATGAGCAGTTCTTC. Encoded protein: CASSLRGSGRAGNEQFF.

This clonotype was observed a few times. J is TRBJ1-6 and V is TRBV4-3; 7 nucleotides line up with TRBD1. The germline gives CDR1 LGHNA, CDR2 YSLEER. V dropped 5 bases and J dropped 5; count of bases not matched to a gene: 6. The CDR3 contains 15 residues. The CDR3, as DNA: TGCGCCAGCAGCAAACGGACAGGTGATAATTCACCCCTCCACTTT. Its translation is CASSKRTGDNSPLHF.

The chain joins TRBV3-1 to TRBJ2-3; D is possibly TRBD1 or TRBD2 (5 bases each). V dropped 0 bases and J dropped 6 bases, with 10 bases sitting between them. Per germline, CDR1 LGHDT and CDR2 YNNKEL (reference sequence). This CDR3 has 14 residues. CDR3 region: CASSQDGGIDTQYF. The CDR3 nucleotides read TGTGCCAGCAGCCAAGATGGGGGTATTGATACGCAGTATTTT.

The chain links TRBV12-3 or TRBV12-4 to TRBJ2-1, with TRBD2 as a possible D gene (7 bases). The CDR3 covers 15 residues. Trimming took 4 bases from V and 8 from J, leaving 18 bases between them. The CDR3 spells CASSSPGGRSYEQFF. The CDR3 DNA reads as TGTGCCAGCAGTTCCCCCGGGGGGCGCAGTTATGAGCAGTTCTTC.

The chain carries TRBV20-1 and TRBJ2-1, with D unresolved. The CDR3 consists of 13 residues. Germline CDR1 DFQATT, CDR2 SNEGSKA (reference sequence). V was pared by 3 bases and J by 9 bases, with 15 bases between. In DNA, the CDR3 is TGCAGTGCTAGTATCCCTTCGGTGTCTGAGCAGTTCTTC. It translates to CSASIPSVSEQFF.

The chain links TRBV12-5 to TRBJ1-2; D gene uncertain. This CDR3 region has 16 residues. From germline, CDR1 is LGHNT and CDR2 FRNRAP. Trimming removed 0 bases from V and 0 bases from J, with 11 bases in between. CDR3 in DNA: TGTGCTAGTGGTTTGGTGTTGGGATTTGCTAACTATGGCTACACCTTC. Protein: CASGLVLGFANYGYTF.

This chain links TRBV20-1 with TRBJ1-5; TRBD1 might be the D (5 bases). The V end was cut by 5 bases, the J end by 5 bases, with 7 bases between. CDR1 and CDR2 (germline): DFQATT, SNEGSKA (reference sequence). This CDR3 comprises 11 residues. CDR3 protein: CSAQGDQPQHF. The CDR3 DNA follows: TGCAGTGCTCAGGGTGATCAGCCCCAGCATTTT.

This clonotype appeared once. The V call is TRBV7-2, the J call TRBJ2-3; D is possibly TRBD1 or TRBD2 (5 bases each). V lost 3 bases to trimming and J lost 3 bases, with 13 bases between them. The CDR3 loop spans 15 amino acids. Germline V gene data show CDR1 as SGHTA and CDR2 as FQGNSA. CDR3 region: CASSFWGSLTDTQYF. In DNA form, the CDR3 reads TGTGCCAGCAGCTTCTGGGGGTCCCTAACAGATACGCAGTATTTT.

There are a few counts of this clonotype. The CDR3 DNA sequence: TGTGCCAGCAGCGACTCTAGCGGGAGTTGGGCAGATACGCAGTATTTT. Protein: CASSDSSGSWADTQYF. The chain joins TRBV7-2 to TRBJ2-3; 10 nucleotides agree with TRBD2. CDR3 length: 16 amino acids. Germline CDR1 reads SGHTA; CDR2 reads FQGNSA. V dropped 5 bases and J dropped 4; count of bases not matched to a gene: 9.

In this sample, this clonotype turned up many times. The rearrangement joins TRBV6-6 to TRBJ2-1; tentatively, D is TRBD1 (6 bases). Trimming removed 6 bases from V and 2 bases from J, with 17 bases in between. The CDR3 consists of 16 residues. Germline loops: CDR1 MNHNY, CDR2 SVGAGI (reference sequence). The CDR3 sequence is CASSQPAGDAYNEQFF. CDR3 nucleotide sequence: TGTGCCAGCAGCCAACCCGCAGGGGATGCCTACAATGAGCAGTTCTTC.

The chain carries TRBV5-1 and TRBJ2-7; TRBD2 matches 9 bases. V shed 0 bases, J shed 3 bases, and the junction held 4 bases outside the gene matches. This CDR3 spans 15 amino acids. Germline loops: CDR1 SGHRS, CDR2 YFSETQ. As DNA, the CDR3 is TGCGCCAGCAGCTTGGGTGCTAGCGGGAACTACGAGCAGTACTTC. Translating it yields CASSLGASGNYEQYF. Full variable domain (remainder filled in from reference TRBV5-1 and TRBJ2-7): KAGVTQTPRYLIKTRGQQVTLSCSPISGHRSVSWYQQTPGQGLQFLFEYFSETQRNKGNFPGRFSGRQFSNSRSEMNVSTLELGDSALYLCASSLGASGNYEQYFGPGTRLTVT.

In this sample, this clonotype turned up a few times. The chain carries TRBV5-1 and TRBJ2-3; perhaps TRBD1 as D (5 bases). V shed 2 bases and J shed 0 bases, with 10 bases lying between them. The CDR3 has 15 amino acids. Germline lookup yields CDR1 SGHRS and CDR2 YFSETQ. In nucleotides, the CDR3 is TGCGCCAGCAGCTTCAGGGATCCTAGCACAGATACGCAGTATTTT. This gives the protein CASSFRDPSTDTQYF.